The 30 T cell receptor delta chains reported below all come from one sample, sequenced in a study of gammadelta T cells in human blood. TCRdb re-processed the RT-PCR reads using CATT. The data contain approximately 580 delta-chain clones, around 40% of them singletons. What was sequenced was Vgamma9Vdelta2 gamma-delta T cells from cord blood. Every receptor here comes from a newborn.

This clone counts as large. V usage is TRDV2 and J usage is TRDJ2; 11 nucleotides match TRDD3. Trimming at V came to 1 base and at J to 0 bases, leaving 3 bases not matched to a gene. Per the germline V gene, CDR1 is GEAIGNYY and CDR2 is EKD. The CDR3 has 17 residues. This CDR3 reads CACDTYWGIALTAQLFF. The CDR3 nucleotides are TGTGCCTGTGACACGTACTGGGGGATAGCTTTGACAGCACAACTCTTCTTT.

This clone is large (0.1 to 1%) in the sample. The chain carries TRDV2 and TRDJ1; TRDD3 agrees at 11 bases. The CDR3 spans 25 residues. From germline, CDR1 is GEAIGNYY and CDR2 EKD. V gave up 0 bases and J gave up 0 bases; unmatched junction bases: 29. The chain's CDR3 is CACDTEAKSGLKRWGIRAYTDKLIF. In DNA, the CDR3 is TGTGCCTGTGACACCGAGGCTAAGAGCGGACTGAAACGGTGGGGGATACGCGCCTACACCGATAAACTCATCTTT.

In this sample, this clone is large. Other DNA sequences in the same sample also yield this CDR3. V gene TRDV2 combines with J gene TRDJ3; TRDD3 aligns across 9 bases. This CDR3 region has 20 residues. With V trimmed by 3 bases and J by 1 base, 12 bases remained unmatched. CDR1 GEAIGNYY and CDR2 EKD come from the germline V gene. DNA of the CDR3: TGTGCCTGTGACCCGACTGGGGGACCCCGGGCGTCCTGGGACACCCGACAGATGTTTTTC. It translates to CACDPTGGPRASWDTRQMFF.

By its share, this clone is large (0.1 to 1%). The chain couples TRDV2 to TRDJ2; tentatively, D is TRDD3 (5 bases). The CDR3 contains 13 residues. The germline CDR1 and CDR2 sequences are GEAIGNYY and EKD. Trimming removed 0 bases from V and 4 bases from J, with 5 bases in between. CDR3 sequence reads: CACDTWGTAQLFF. The CDR3, as DNA: TGTGCCTGTGACACCTGGGGGACAGCACAACTCTTCTTT.

A note on this clone: At one boundary the junction diverges from the germline segment, which might be a read error. This rearrangement joins TRDV2 to TRDJ3; 13 bases line up with TRDD3. Germline lookup yields CDR1 GEAIGNYY and CDR2 EKD. The CDR3 runs to 21 residues. The CDR3 region is CACDTYWGIRESSWDPRQMFF. The CDR3 DNA follows: TGTGCCTGTGACACCTACTGGGGGATACGCGAAAGCTCCTGGGACCCCCGACAGATGTTTTTC.

Remarks on this clone: This probably arose from a read error, given a far larger clone one base away. Other DNA sequences from this sample encode an identical CDR3 as well. The chain carries TRDV2 and TRDJ1, with TRDD3 matching over 7 bases. Germline V lookup: CDR1 GEAIGNYY, CDR2 EKD. This CDR3 comprises 13 residues. J was trimmed by 5 bases and V by 0 bases; bases with no gene match: 2. This CDR3 is CACDTWGTDKLIF. For the CDR3, the DNA is TGTGCCTGTGACACCTGGGGGACAGATAAACTCATCTTT.

By its share, this clone is hyperexpanded. The identical CDR3 is also encoded by other nucleotide sequences in the sample. The chain couples TRDV2 to TRDJ3, with D tentatively TRDD3 (6 bases). Germline CDR1 reads GEAIGNYY; CDR2 reads EKD. Trimming removed 1 base at V and 3 bases at J, with 6 bases between. This CDR3 is built from 15 residues. CDR3 DNA sequence: TGTGCCTGTGACACGGGATACTGGGACACCCGACAGATGTTTTTC. Its translation is CACDTGYWDTRQMFF.

This clone is classed as large. The same CDR3 is also encoded by other DNA sequences in this sample. The rearrangement links TRDV2 to TRDJ3; perhaps TRDD3 as D (5 bases). The germline V and J ends were trimmed by 0 bases and 0 bases, with 11 bases remaining between them. This CDR3 is built from 18 residues. CDR1 is GEAIGNYY and CDR2 is EKD in the germline V gene. The CDR3 DNA sequence: TGTGCCTGTGACACCTGGGGTTCAAGCTCCTGGGACACCCGACAGATGTTTTTC. Its translation is CACDTWGSSSWDTRQMFF.

Remarks on this clone: Only one base separates this from a far larger clonotype, so it likely reflects a read error. The genes are TRDV2 and TRDJ2; 8 positions agree with TRDD3. CDR3 length: 14 amino acids. Germline CDR1 GEAIGNYY, CDR2 EKD. Trimming removed 6 bases from V and 5 bases from J; junction bases left unmatched: 7. The CDR3 sequence is CACNILGDTAQLFF. CDR3 bases: TGTGCCTGTAACATCTTGGGGGATACAGCACAACTCTTCTTT.

By sample fraction, this clone is large. This specimen includes other DNA sequences encoding the same CDR3. The chain uses TRDV2 and TRDJ3, with TRDD3 matching over 11 bases. After removal of 2 bases from V and 3 bases from J, the junction contained 2 bases not matched to a gene. The CDR3 consists of 17 residues. The germline CDR1 and CDR2 sequences are GEAIGNYY and EKD. CDR3 residues: CACDILGDSWDTRQMFF. The DNA of the CDR3 is TGTGCCTGTGACATACTGGGGGATAGCTGGGACACCCGACAGATGTTTTTC.

This clone is large by share. The chain links TRDV2 to TRDJ3; D is undetermined. Trimming stripped 1 base from V and 2 bases from J, with 8 bases between. Per the germline V gene, CDR1 is GEAIGNYY and CDR2 is EKD. This CDR3 is built from 16 residues. The CDR3: CACDTTETWDTRQMFF. The DNA for the CDR3 is TGTGCCTGTGACACTACCGAGACCTGGGACACCCGACAGATGTTTTTC.

This clone is judged large (0.1 to 1%). The chain couples TRDV2 to TRDJ3; TRDD3 agrees at 9 bases. Germline V CDR1 and CDR2: GEAIGNYY, EKD. V lost 3 bases to trimming and J lost 0 bases; unmatched junction nucleotides: 5. The CDR3 runs 18 residues. This CDR3 is CACDWGIESSWDTRQMFF. The CDR3 DNA sequence: TGTGCCTGTGACTGGGGGATAGAGAGCTCCTGGGACACCCGACAGATGTTTTTC.

As concerns this clone: Since a far larger clone is one base different, this is likely a read error. The chain joins TRAV38-2/DV8 to TRDJ3, with 13 bases fitting TRDD3. V dropped 2 bases and J dropped 1; count of bases not matched to a gene: 3. Germline CDR1 and CDR2: TSESDYY and QEAYKQQN. The CDR3 is 19 amino acids. The CDR3 DNA reads as TGTGCTTATAGGAGAGTACTGGGGGATACGTCCTGGGACACCCGACAGATGTTTTTC. As protein: CAYRRVLGDTSWDTRQMFF.

In its sample, this clone is large. The V call is TRDV2, the J call TRDJ3; TRDD3 matches 12 bases. The CDR3 loop spans 20 amino acids. Per the germline V gene, CDR1 is GEAIGNYY and CDR2 is EKD. The ends lost 4 bases at V and 0 bases at J; junction bases unmatched: 9. In DNA, the CDR3 is TGTGCCTGTGATCTGTTACTGGGGGATACTAGCTCCTGGGACACCCGACAGATGTTTTTC. Its protein is CACDLLLGDTSSWDTRQMFF.

By sample fraction, this clone is large. The chain carries TRDV2 and TRDJ2; TRDD3 matches at 11 bases. The V segment lost 0 bases and the J segment 8 bases; nucleotides outside the gene matches: 13. The CDR3 totals 18 residues. The V gene's germline CDR1 is GEAIGNYY and CDR2 EKD. The CDR3: CACDTIVLGDKWRAQLFF. CDR3 sequence (DNA): TGTGCCTGTGACACCATAGTACTGGGGGATAAGTGGAGGGCACAACTCTTCTTT.

This clone was recorded a few times. This specimen includes other DNA sequences encoding the same CDR3. J is TRDJ3 and V is TRDV2; 7 positions agree with TRDD3. The ends lost 1 base at V and 0 bases at J; junction bases unmatched: 5. Germline loops: CDR1 GEAIGNYY, CDR2 EKD. This CDR3 is 18 amino acids long. This CDR3 reads CACDTGWGSSWDTRQMFF. In DNA form, the CDR3 reads TGTGCCTGTGACACTGGTTGGGGGAGCTCCTGGGACACCCGACAGATGTTTTTC.

On this clone itself: Just one base apart from a much larger clone, this may be a read error. The chain joins TRDV2 to TRDJ3, with TRDD3 identical over 9 bases. V was clipped by 0 bases and J by 2 bases; unmatched bases: 1. CDR3 length: 17 residues. Per germline, CDR1 GEAIGNYY and CDR2 EKD. The CDR3 bases are TGTGCCTGTGACACCGTGGGGGATACCTGGGACACCCGACAGATGTTTTTC. Translated: CACDTVGDTWDTRQMFF.

Worth noting for this clone: A read error is possible here, since a much larger clone lies one base away. V usage is TRDV2 and J usage is TRDJ3, with 9 bases aligning to TRDD3. The CDR3 is 20 amino acids. Germline V lookup: CDR1 GEAIGNYY, CDR2 EKD. CDR3 coding DNA: TGTGCCTGTGACTTCGCGGGGGGATACTTCAGCTCCTGGGACACCCGACAGAGGTTTTTC. Amino acids: CACDFAGGYFSSWDTRQRFF.

Concerning this clone: This may be a read error: a much more frequent sequence differs by one nucleotide. Other DNA sequences of this sample code for an identical CDR3. The rearrangement uses TRDV2 and TRDJ2; 8 nucleotides line up with TRDD3. The J segment lost 0 bases and the V segment lost 4 bases, leaving 9 bases of the junction unmatched. Germline V gene lookup returns CDR1 GEAIGNYY and CDR2 EKD. There are 17 residues in the CDR3. In DNA, the CDR3 is TGTGCCTGTGATGTACTGGGGGCTCGTCCTTTGACAGCACAACTCTTCTTT. This sequence encodes CACDVLGARPLTAQLFF.

This clone is categorized as large. The rearrangement joins TRAV38-2/DV8 to TRDJ3, with 13 bases matching TRDD3. The CDR3 is 19 amino acids. Germline trimming cut 0 bases from V and 1 base from J; bases unmatched to any gene: 1. Germline V gene lookup returns CDR1 TSESDYY and CDR2 QEAYKQQN. The CDR3 sequence is CAYRSVLGDTSWDTRQMFF. In DNA form, the CDR3 reads TGTGCTTATAGGAGCGTACTGGGGGATACGTCCTGGGACACCCGACAGATGTTTTTC.

This clone is deemed large. The V and J genes are TRDV2 and TRDJ1; 13 bases fit TRDD3. The CDR3 runs 18 residues. Germline trimming cut 2 bases from V and 3 bases from J; bases unmatched to any gene: 11. Germline CDR1 and CDR2: GEAIGNYY and EKD. Written as DNA, the CDR3 is TGTGCCTGTGACAGGGGTCGGACTGGGGGATACGCGGCCGATAAACTCATCTTT. It encodes CACDRGRTGGYAADKLIF.

The chain couples TRDV2 to TRDJ2; perhaps TRDD3 as D (6 bases). Trimming shortened V by 1 base and J by 4 bases, and 6 bases separated the two germline ends. Germline values: CDR1 GEAIGNYY, CDR2 EKD. The CDR3 sequence is 13 residues long. This CDR3 reads CACDTGGTAQLFF. CDR3 in DNA: TGTGCCTGTGACACTGGGGGGACAGCACAACTCTTCTTT.

By share, this clone ranks as large. This chain joins TRDV2 and TRDJ1; TRDD3 aligns across 9 bases. V lost 3 bases, J lost 0 bases, and 10 bases stayed unmatched. Germline V gene sequence: CDR1 GEAIGNYY, CDR2 EKD. This CDR3 is 17 amino acids long. The CDR3 sequence: CACDLRTGGHYTDKLIF. In DNA form, the CDR3 reads TGTGCCTGTGACCTGCGTACTGGGGGACACTACACCGATAAACTCATCTTT.

In the case of this clone: With a far larger clone one base away, a read error is the likely cause. Different DNA sequences within this sample yield the same CDR3. This chain links TRDV2 with TRDJ2; weak D call: TRDD3 (5 bases). CDR1 GEAIGNYY and CDR2 EKD come from the germline V gene. The CDR3 runs to 17 residues. The chain's CDR3 is CACATKEGWGPTAQLFF. For the CDR3, the DNA is TGTGCCTGTGCCACGAAGGAGGGATGGGGTCCGACAGCACAACTCTTTTTT.

This clone is deemed large. V gene TRDV2 combines with J gene TRDJ1; D not resolved. V gave up 8 bases and J gave up 1 base, with 13 bases separating them. The CDR3 spans 13 residues. Germline V gene sequence: CDR1 GEAIGNYY, CDR2 EKD. The CDR3 DNA follows: TGTGCCTCCCTAGAATTGGGCACCGATAAACTCATCTTT. Amino acid sequence: CASLELGTDKLIF.

About this clone: A far larger clone is off by one base, so a read error is likely. The chain links TRDV2 to TRDJ2, with 10 bases lining up with TRDD3. V lost 1 base, J lost 3 bases, and 13 bases stayed unmatched. CDR3 length equals 19 residues. CDR1 is GEAIGNYY and CDR2 is EKD in the germline V gene. The CDR3 spells CACDTNYDPGDTMTAQLFF. CDR3 bases: TGTGCCTGTGACACGAATTACGACCCGGGGGATACGATGACAGCACAACTCTTCTTT.

Judged by abundance, this clone is large. The chain employs TRDV2 and TRDJ3, with 13 bases aligning to TRDD3. Germline-derived CDR1 and CDR2 are GEAIGNYY and EKD. The J segment lost 0 bases and the V segment lost 0 bases, leaving 4 bases of the junction unmatched. CDR3 length: 20 amino acids. CDR3 DNA sequence: TGTGCCTGTGACACCGTACTGGGGGATACGAGCTCCTGGGACACCCGACAGATGTTTTTC. Protein sequence: CACDTVLGDTSSWDTRQMFF.

As for this clone: A much larger clonotype is one base distant, so this may be a read error. The V gene is TRDV2, the J gene TRDJ3, with TRDD3 identical over 7 bases. This CDR3 is built from 18 residues. Germline CDR1 and CDR2: GEAIGNYY and EKD. The CDR3 DNA is TGTGCCTGTGACACCGTTTGGGGGAGCTCCTGGGACGCCCGACAGATGTTTTTC. This gives the protein CACDTVWGSSWDARQMFF.

No call was made for the V gene; the J gene is TRDJ3; the tabulated D call, TRDD3, remains unverified against the DNA. The CDR3 is 14 amino acids. The CDR3 spells CAGGYDWDTRQMFF. As DNA, the CDR3 is TGTGCTGGGGGATACGACTGGGACACCCGACAGATGTTTTTC.

J is TRDJ2 and V is TRDV2, with 8 bases that match TRDD3. V shed 0 bases, J shed 1 base, and the junction held 6 bases outside the gene matches. CDR1 is GEAIGNYY, CDR2 EKD, per germline. This CDR3 spans 17 amino acids. CDR3 protein: CACDTLGDLGLTAQLFF. CDR3 bases: TGTGCCTGTGACACCTTGGGGGATTTGGGTTTGACAGCACAACTCTTCTTT.